A selection of T cell receptor beta chains follows, all from one sample in a study of cytomegalovirus exposure and HLA in healthy donors. The repertoire was sequenced with immunoSEQ multiplex PCR; TCRdb's copy has only in-frame clones and lacks some. This table holds over 95,000 clones, 74% found once. Material: PBMCs. The receptors stem from a middle-aged woman in good health and CMV-seropositive. Each CDR3 is given with its conserved first and last residue.

J gene | CDR3 length | V gene | CDR3 protein
TRBJ2-5 | 14 | TRBV7-3 | CASSLTGGWETQYF
TRBJ1-4 | 14 | TRBV9 | CASSVGGRGEKLFF
TRBJ2-5 | 19 | TRBV11-2 | CASSLVGPGLAGGQETQYF
TRBJ2-7 | 15 | TRBV6-5 | CASSKTGLPTYEQYF
TRBJ2-7 | 18 | TRBV5-1 | CASSPGTVLSIITYEQYF
TRBJ2-1 | 15 | TRBV29-1 | CSVKNGGTGYNEQFF
TRBJ2-1 | 19 | TRBV5-1 | CASSLGGLAGGPTQGEQFF
TRBJ2-4 | 14 | TRBV6-1 | CASGGVVPKNIQYF
TRBJ1-3 | 16 | TRBV4-1 | CASSQASRNPGNTIYF
TRBJ2-3 | 18 | TRBV10-3 | CAISDPGWRGGPTDTQYF
TRBJ2-7 | 12 | TRBV7-2 | CASSWDSYEQYF
TRBJ2-1 | 12 | TRBV6-6 | CASSYPYNEQFF
TRBJ2-1 | 14 | TRBV7-9 | CATPLTGGYNEQFF